The entry that follows covers one T cell receptor (beta chain) sequence. Its antigen is still unknown. No base-level quality is on record; no much larger clone is a single base apart. The trial excluded patients who had a history of autoimmune disease or were on systemic immunosuppression. Peripheral blood for TCR sequencing was collected from all dose cohorts at baseline, on cycle 4 day 1, and on cycle 7 day 1. Samples were obtained from an open-label, multicenter, first-in-human phase I dose-escalation trial of ivuxolimab. Adults with locally advanced or metastatic melanoma, renal cell carcinoma, hepatocellular carcinoma or head and neck squamous cell carcinoma were enrolled in the trial. CD4+ and CD8+ T cells were sorted separately from peripheral blood before TCR sequencing. V gives up 3 bases and J gives up 7 bases, and the segment between their germline ends measures 7 bases. Spanning cysteine to phenylalanine, the CDR3 consists of 13 amino acids. Only CDR3 DNA remains: 39 bases, in frame from the first base. As encoded in the germline V gene, CDR1 is WSHSY while CDR2 is SAAADI.

To sequence the TCRbeta CDR3 region, genomic DNA was isolated from the sorted cells. The immunoSEQ Assay was used for sequencing of TCRbeta CDR3 regions. As stored in TCRdb, this immuneACCESS dataset retains in-frame rearrangements with V and J assigned. A fraction of the clones does not appear; measured against another copy, unresolved V genes explain less than half of the discrepancy, and the remainder lacks a known reason. In all, the sample holds 23,000 or so clones, and about four fifths of those were seen once. The top ten clones comprise around 2% of the sample. The data were obtained in a study of OX40 agonist ivuxolimab in advanced cancers. General notes on the study: Ivuxolimab was a fully human IgG2 agonistic monoclonal antibody targeting the costimulatory receptor OX40 (CD134). Among the roughly 50 dose-escalation patients, around 19 had hepatocellular carcinoma, about 15 melanoma, 9 renal cell carcinoma and 9 head and neck cancer. Patients were allowed to have had prior anti-PD-1, anti-PD-L1 or anti-CTLA-4 therapy, and approximately 40% of the dose-escalation patients had been treated with checkpoint inhibitors. Partial responses occurred in three dose-escalation patients, of whom one had hepatocellular carcinoma and two had cutaneous melanoma. The point of sequencing TCRbeta in the periphery was to test whether ivuxolimab changed TCR sequence diversity and drove clonal T-cell expansion. Intravenous ivuxolimab was administered to patients every 2 weeks at six dose levels: 0.01, 0.1, 0.3, 1.5, 3 and 10 mg/kg. The paper covers the monotherapy dose-escalation part of the phase I ivuxolimab trial, which included N ≈ 57 patients. In the dose-escalation cohort, more than 75% of patients were male, and the mean age was roughly 60 years, with a range of roughly 20 to 80.

Broader findings and caveats from the paper: In partial responders in the 0.1-3.0 mg/kg groups, normalized peripheral clonal expansion was found to be among the lowest, especially among CD8+ T cells. On average, CD8+ T cells showed more expanded clones than CD4+ T cells after ivuxolimab. Low levels of normalized T-cell clonal expansion were also seen in some patients who did not respond. At doses of 0.1 to 3.0 mg/kg, clonal expansion of both CD4+ and CD8+ T cells in blood was seen between baseline and week 6. The antigen specificity of the clonally expanded peripheral T cells was not determined.

The source of this sequence is an adult with an advanced solid tumor such as melanoma, head and neck, liver or kidney cancer. This specimen consisted of CD4+ or CD8+ T cells sorted from blood, obtained in a trial of the OX40 agonist ivuxolimab. The rearranged chain carries TRBV10-2 and TRBJ1-6; no D gene is confidently identified. In nucleotides, the sequence is TGCGCCAGCAGTGACGGCGGGAATTCACCCCTCCACTTT. This codes for CASSDGGNSPLHF.